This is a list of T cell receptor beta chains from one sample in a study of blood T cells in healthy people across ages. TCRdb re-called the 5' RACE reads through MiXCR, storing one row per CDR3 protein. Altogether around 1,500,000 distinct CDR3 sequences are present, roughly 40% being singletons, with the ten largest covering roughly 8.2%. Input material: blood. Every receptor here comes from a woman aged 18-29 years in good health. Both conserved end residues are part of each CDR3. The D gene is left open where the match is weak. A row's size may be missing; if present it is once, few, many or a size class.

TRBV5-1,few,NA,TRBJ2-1,CASSLADVNEQFF,TGCGCCAGCAGCTTGGCCGATGTCAATGAGCAGTTCTTC
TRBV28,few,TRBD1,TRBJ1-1,CASSPPGTGIAFF,TGTGCCAGCAGTCCGCCCGGGACAGGGATAGCTTTCTTT
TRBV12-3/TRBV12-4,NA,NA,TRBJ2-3,CASSPIGPDTQYF,TGTGCCAGCAGTCCGATAGGGCCAGATACGCAGTATTTT
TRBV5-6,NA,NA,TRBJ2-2,CASSKRPTGELFF,TGTGCCAGCAGCAAACGTCCCACCGGGGAGCTGTTTTTT
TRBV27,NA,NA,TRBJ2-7,CASSLKGTSLTYEQYF,TGTGCCAGCAGTTTAAAAGGGACGAGTTTAACCTACGAGCAGTACTTC
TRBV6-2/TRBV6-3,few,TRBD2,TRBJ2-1,CASKAGGPTNEQFF,TGTGCCAGCAAAGCGGGAGGGCCAACCAATGAGCAGTTCTTC
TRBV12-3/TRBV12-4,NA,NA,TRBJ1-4,CASTHRDEKLFF,TGTGCCAGCACCCACAGGGACGAAAAACTGTTTTTT
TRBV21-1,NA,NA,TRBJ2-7,CASSKEGQGAIEQYF,TGTGCCAGCAGCAAAGAGGGACAGGGGGCCATCGAGCAGTACTTC
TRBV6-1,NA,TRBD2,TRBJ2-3,CASRSGTSGSGGFDTDTQYF,TGTGCCAGCAGGTCCGGGACTAGCGGGAGTGGTGGTTTTGATACAGATACGCAGTATTTT
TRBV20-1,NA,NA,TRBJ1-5,CSARDPRGVQPQHF,TGCAGTGCTAGAGATCCTAGGGGAGTTCAGCCCCAGCATTTT
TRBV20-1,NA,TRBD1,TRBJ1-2,CRTQGEGGYTF,TGCAGAACGCAGGGGGAGGGTGGCTACACCTTC
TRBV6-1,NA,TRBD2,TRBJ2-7,CASSASSGTAYEQYF,TGTGCCAGCAGTGCCAGTAGCGGGACTGCCTACGAGCAGTACTTC
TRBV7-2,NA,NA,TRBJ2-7,CASSLNSGAGEQYF,TGTGCCAGCAGTTTAAATTCAGGGGCGGGCGAGCAGTACTTC
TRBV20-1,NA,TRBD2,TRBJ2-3,CSAGTLAGADTQYF,TGCAGTGCTGGAACCCTAGCGGGGGCAGATACGCAGTATTTT
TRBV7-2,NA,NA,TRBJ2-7,CASSTPGAPYNEQYF,TGTGCCAGCAGCACCCCGGGAGCCCCCTACAATGAGCAGTACTTC
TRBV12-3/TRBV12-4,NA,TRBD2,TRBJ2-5,CASSLAGPLTEQYF,TGTGCCAGCAGTCTAGCGGGGCCTCTCACTGAGCAGTACTTC
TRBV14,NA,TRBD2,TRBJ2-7,CASSTSGRAWGEQYF,TGTGCCAGCAGCACTAGCGGGAGGGCCTGGGGCGAGCAGTACTTC
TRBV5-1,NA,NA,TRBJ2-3,CASSWDGITDTQYF,TGCGCCAGCAGCTGGGACGGAATCACAGATACGCAGTATTTT
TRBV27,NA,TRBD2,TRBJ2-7,CASSPLGGTGGEQYF,TGTGCCAGCAGTCCTCTCGGGGGGACTGGGGGCGAGCAGTACTTC
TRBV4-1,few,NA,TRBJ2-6,CASLDRLSGANVLTF,TGCGCCAGCCTAGACAGACTCTCTGGGGCCAACGTCCTGACTTTC
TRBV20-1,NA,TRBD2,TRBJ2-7,CSARPGLAEYNEQYF,TGCAGTGCTAGACCGGGACTAGCGGAATACAATGAGCAGTACTTC
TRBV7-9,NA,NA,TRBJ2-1,CASSRLTDEQFF,TGTGCCAGCAGCCGCCTCACGGATGAGCAGTTCTTC